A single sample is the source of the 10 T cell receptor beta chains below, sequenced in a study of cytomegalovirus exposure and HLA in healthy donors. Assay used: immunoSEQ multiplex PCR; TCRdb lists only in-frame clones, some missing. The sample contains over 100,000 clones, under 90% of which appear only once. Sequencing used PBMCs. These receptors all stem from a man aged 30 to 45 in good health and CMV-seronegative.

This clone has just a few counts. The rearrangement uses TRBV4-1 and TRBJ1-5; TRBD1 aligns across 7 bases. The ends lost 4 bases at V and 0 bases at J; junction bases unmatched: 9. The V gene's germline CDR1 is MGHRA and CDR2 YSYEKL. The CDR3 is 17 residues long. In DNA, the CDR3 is TGCGCCAGCAGCCCCCGGGACAGTGGTAATAGCAATCAGCCCCAGCATTTT. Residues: CASSPRDSGNSNQPQHF.

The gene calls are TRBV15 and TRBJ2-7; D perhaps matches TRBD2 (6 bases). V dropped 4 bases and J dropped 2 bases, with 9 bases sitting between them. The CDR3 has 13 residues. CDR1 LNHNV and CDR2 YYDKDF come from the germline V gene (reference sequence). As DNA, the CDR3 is TGTGCCACCAGCACGGGGGTCGCCTACGAGCAGTACTTC. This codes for CATSTGVAYEQYF.

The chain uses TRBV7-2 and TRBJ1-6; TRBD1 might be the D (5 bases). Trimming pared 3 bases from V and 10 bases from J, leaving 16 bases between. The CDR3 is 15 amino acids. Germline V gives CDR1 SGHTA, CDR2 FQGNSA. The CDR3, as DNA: TGTGCCAGCAGCTTTTTGCAGGGAGGTGGATCACCCCTCCACTTT. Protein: CASSFLQGGGSPLHF.

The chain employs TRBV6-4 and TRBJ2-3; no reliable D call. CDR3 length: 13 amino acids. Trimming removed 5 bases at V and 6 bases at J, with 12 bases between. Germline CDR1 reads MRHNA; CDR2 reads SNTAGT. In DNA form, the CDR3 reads TGTGCCAGCAGTCTAACCTCCAGGGATACGCAGTATTTT. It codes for CASSLTSRDTQYF.

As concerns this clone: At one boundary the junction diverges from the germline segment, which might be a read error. As DNA, the CDR3 is TGTGCCAGCAGCCTAGCGCCACAGCTATCCATGACAGATACGCAGTATTTT. Translation gives CASSLAPQLSMTDTQYF. The J gene is TRBJ2-3, the V gene TRBV7-8; D is perhaps TRBD2 (6 bases). The length of the CDR3 is 17 residues. Germline V gene lookup returns CDR1 SGHVS and CDR2 FQNEAQ.

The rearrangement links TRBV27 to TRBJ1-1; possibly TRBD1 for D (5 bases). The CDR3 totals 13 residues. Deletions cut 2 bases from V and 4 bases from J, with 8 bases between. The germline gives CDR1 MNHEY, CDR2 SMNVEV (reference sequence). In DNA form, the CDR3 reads TGTGCCAGCAGTTTAAGGGGTTCCACTGAAGCTTTCTTT. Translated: CASSLRGSTEAFF.

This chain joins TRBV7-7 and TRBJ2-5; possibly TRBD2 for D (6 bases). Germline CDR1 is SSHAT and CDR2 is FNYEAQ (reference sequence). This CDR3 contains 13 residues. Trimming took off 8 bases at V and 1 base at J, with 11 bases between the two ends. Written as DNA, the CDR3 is TGTGCCAGCGGGCGGCGGGGCCAAGAGACCCAGTACTTC. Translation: CASGRRGQETQYF. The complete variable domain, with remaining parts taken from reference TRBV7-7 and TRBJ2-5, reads GAGVSQSPRYKVTKRGQDVTLRCDPISSHATLYWYQQALGQGPEFLTYFNYEAQPDKSGLPSDRFSAERPEGSISTLTIQRTEQRDSAMYRCASGRRGQETQYFGPGTRLLVL.

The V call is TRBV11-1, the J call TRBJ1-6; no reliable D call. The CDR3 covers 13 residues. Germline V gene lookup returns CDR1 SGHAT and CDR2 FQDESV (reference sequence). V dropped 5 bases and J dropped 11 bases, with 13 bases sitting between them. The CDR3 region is CASSLERMPPLHF. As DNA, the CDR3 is TGTGCCAGCAGCCTGGAGAGGATGCCACCCCTCCACTTT.

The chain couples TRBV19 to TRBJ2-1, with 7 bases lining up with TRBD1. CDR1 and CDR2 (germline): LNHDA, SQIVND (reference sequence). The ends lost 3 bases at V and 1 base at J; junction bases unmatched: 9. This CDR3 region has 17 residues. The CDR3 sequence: CASSITMDRPSYNEQFF. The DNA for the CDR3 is TGTGCCAGTAGTATTACCATGGACAGGCCATCCTACAATGAGCAGTTCTTC.

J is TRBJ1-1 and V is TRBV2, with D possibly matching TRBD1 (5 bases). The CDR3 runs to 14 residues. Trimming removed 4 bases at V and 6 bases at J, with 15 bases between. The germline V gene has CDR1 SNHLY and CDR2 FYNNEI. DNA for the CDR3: TGTGCCAGCAGTGGGGAGGGGTGGGTGTCTGAAGCTTTCTTT. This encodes CASSGEGWVSEAFF.